Below, one T cell receptor beta chain is given with its context. The data stem from a study of blood T cells in healthy people across ages. The use of a sample-barcoded 5' primer and a J-beta primer mix characterized a second PCR of about 6 to 12 cycles. TCRdb itself ran the 5' RACE reads through MiXCR, one entry per CDR3 protein. The sample includes more than 1.4 million distinct CDR3 sequences, approximately 42% of them seen just once. Sequenced input: blood. The TCR comes from a woman aged 18-30 years in good health.

CDR3 sequence (DNA): TGTGCCAGCAGTATCAGGTCCGGCTACGAGCAGTACTTC. Translating gives CASSIRSGYEQYF. The chain has TRBV6-1 and TRBJ2-7, with no clear D. Germline V gene sequence: CDR1 MNHNS, CDR2 SASEGT. Trimming left V 5 bases short and J 3 bases short, with 11 bases between. This CDR3 comprises 13 residues.